This TCR beta chain was obtained from a study of blood T cell repertoires in COVID-19. Study in general: Samples taken during acute and convalescent COVID-19 were collected in the United States, Italy and Spain. The analysed material was cDNA or gDNA that came from T cells, B-cell-depleted T cells, or PBMCs.

In its sample, this clone was seen once. Authors' methods: Scientists estimated how many nucleated cells there were by amplifying reference gene primers. Sequencing was performed with immunoSEQ multiplex PCR; in TCRdb, only in-frame clones are kept and a portion is missing. That table supplies the V and J calls and clone size; D and trimming were determined from the DNA. The sample has around 62,000 clones; 80% to 90% are singletons. The CDR3 runs to 13 residues. Between the trimmed V and J ends, which lost 3 bases and 4 bases, there was a span of 10 bases. Germline CDR1 is MNHEY and CDR2 is SMNVEV (reference sequence).

The genes are TRBV27 and TRBJ2-7; tentatively, D is TRBD1 (5 bases). Sample: peripheral blood. The sequence derives from a woman aged 60 to 75 with COVID-19, enrolled during active disease. The CDR3 DNA follows: TGTGCCAGCAGTTTTGGGGCGGCGTACGAGCAGTACTTC. Protein: CASSFGAAYEQYF.